This record covers a single T cell receptor beta chain. Germline CDR1 is SGHTA and CDR2 is FQGNSA. Trimming at V came to 4 bases and at J to 2 bases, leaving 6 bases not matched to a gene. The CDR3 has 15 amino acids. The data were obtained in a study of shared T cell receptors in the human thymus. Profiling relied on immunoSEQ multiplex PCR, and the TCRdb table lists in-frame clones only, not all of them. The sample lists 640,000 or so clones, about 89% occurring once. These data were also reused for a study on human thymus T cells. This second study says: Thymus specimens were resections from corrective heart surgery. Blood and thymic repertoires both appeared biased in V and J gene usage.

The clonotype originates from a boy under two years old with a congenital heart defect. V is TRBV7-2 and J is TRBJ2-7, with TRBD2 matching 9 bases. Sequences were obtained from thymocytes. In DNA, the CDR3 is TGTGCCAGCAGCTCCCCCGGGACTAGCCCCTACGAGCAGTACTTC. This encodes CASSSPGTSPYEQYF.